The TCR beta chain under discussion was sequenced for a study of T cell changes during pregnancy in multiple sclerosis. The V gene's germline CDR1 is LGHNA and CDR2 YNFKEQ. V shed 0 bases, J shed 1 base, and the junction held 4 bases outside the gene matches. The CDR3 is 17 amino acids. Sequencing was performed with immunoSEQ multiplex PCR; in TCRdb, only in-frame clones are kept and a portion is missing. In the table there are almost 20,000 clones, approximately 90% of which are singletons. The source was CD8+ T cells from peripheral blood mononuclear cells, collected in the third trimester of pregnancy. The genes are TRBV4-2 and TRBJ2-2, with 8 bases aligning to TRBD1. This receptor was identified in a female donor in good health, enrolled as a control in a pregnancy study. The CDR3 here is CASSQDQGAQNTGELFF. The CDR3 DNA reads TGTGCCAGCAGCCAAGATCAGGGGGCTCAGAACACCGGGGAGCTGTTTTTT.